The 6 T cell receptor beta chains below come from one sample, sequenced in a study of blood T cells in healthy people across ages. The second PCR ran 7 to 11 cycles with a sample-barcoded 5' primer and J-beta primers. TCRdb reprocessed the 5' RACE reads with MiXCR, giving one entry per CDR3 protein. This sample has fewer than 900,000 distinct CDR3 sequences, with around 40% found just once. What was sequenced was blood. The receptors originated from a woman in her fifties or sixties in good health.

The rearrangement links TRBV9 to TRBJ2-3, with TRBD2 identical over 8 bases. The V segment lost 0 bases and the J segment 3 bases; nucleotides outside the gene matches: 12. This CDR3 spans 18 amino acids. In germline, CDR1 is SGDLS, CDR2 YYNGEE. CDR3 nucleotide sequence: TGTGCCAGCAGCGTAGCGACCCTAGTAACGGGGGGGACAGATACGCAGTATTTT. Protein product: CASSVATLVTGGTDTQYF.

The chain combines TRBV16 with TRBJ1-6; no definite D call. The CDR3 contains 16 residues. V lost 5 bases and J lost 0, with 11 bases in between. Germline loops: CDR1 KGHSY, CDR2 FQNENV. This chain's CDR3 is CASSYRRSSYNSPLHF. The CDR3 bases are TGTGCCAGCAGCTACCGACGGAGCTCCTATAATTCACCCCTCCACTTT.

This chain links TRBV6-2 or TRBV6-3 with TRBJ1-1; D unclear. The V end lost 6 bases, the J end lost 0 bases, and 11 bases lay between the germline ends. The CDR3 length is 14 residues. Germline V gene lookup returns CDR1 MNHEY and CDR2 SVGEGT. CDR3 in amino acids: CASSHGRMNTEAFF. The CDR3 nucleotides read TGTGCCAGCAGCCACGGCCGGATGAACACTGAAGCTTTCTTT.

On this clonotype itself: A much larger clone lies one base from this, so it may be a read error. The rearrangement links TRBV7-2 to TRBJ2-3; TRBD2 might be the D (5 bases). CDR3 length: 14 amino acids. The V gene's germline CDR1 is SGHTA and CDR2 FQGNSA. The CDR3 region is CACSLAFTTDTQYF. DNA of the CDR3: TGTGCCTGCAGCTTAGCGTTTACCACAGATACGCAGTATTTT.

The chain recombines TRBV5-1 with TRBJ2-7, with D unresolved. V dropped 1 base and J dropped 9 bases, with 20 bases sitting between them. The CDR3 is 15 residues long. Germline V lookup: CDR1 SGHRS, CDR2 YFSETQ. This CDR3 is CASSLILGAEGGQYF. Written as DNA, the CDR3 is TGCGCCAGCAGCTTGATTCTGGGCGCCGAAGGCGGGCAGTACTTC.

This clonotype was seen many times. The J gene is TRBJ2-3, the V gene TRBV10-3; possibly TRBD1 for D (6 bases). Germline CDR1 is ENHRY and CDR2 is SYGVKD. V was trimmed by 6 bases and J by 5 bases, leaving 24 bases between them. There are 17 residues in the CDR3. The CDR3 nucleotides read TGTGCCATCAGACCTCAATCGGGACAACTTCAGCAAGATACGCAGTATTTT. Its protein product is CAIRPQSGQLQQDTQYF.